This T cell receptor beta chain was recorded in a study of STAT3 mutations in large granular lymphocyte leukemia. Study-level findings and limits: TCR clonotype switching after therapy occurred in about 30% of the 18 patients. Treatment regimens differed across patients between samplings. Every T-cell large granular lymphocyte leukemia patient had at least one immunodominant TCR beta clonotype.

TCRbeta libraries averaged around 42,000 productive templates per sample. Method: immunoSEQ multiplex PCR; TCRdb's copy keeps in-frame clones and lacks some. The sample holds under 35,000 clones, 75% to 90% seen once. Germline V lookup: CDR1 MDHEN, CDR2 SYDVKM. V shed 11 bases and J shed 2 bases, with 16 bases lying between them. This CDR3 is 13 amino acids long. In regard to this clone: Its antigen is currently unknown.

The gene calls are TRBV28 and TRBJ2-7, with D perhaps TRBD2 (6 bases). This TCR derives from a man in his 60s with T-cell large granular lymphocyte leukemia. Some clones in this sample may be carry-over from other donors' samples. Sequencing used peripheral blood mononuclear cells. The CDR3 bases are TGTGCCCATACGTCGGGAGTAGCCTACGAGCAGTACTTC. The encoded protein is CAHTSGVAYEQYF.